The 9 T cell receptor beta chains in this list originate from one sample, sequenced in a study of OX40 agonist ivuxolimab in advanced cancers. Method: immunoSEQ multiplex PCR; TCRdb's copy keeps in-frame clones and lacks some. The table includes about 84,000 clones, 84% detected once. The specimen was CD4+ or CD8+ T cells sorted from blood, collected in a trial of the OX40 agonist ivuxolimab. The receptors come from an adult with an advanced solid tumor such as melanoma, head and neck, liver or kidney cancer.

This clone was seen a single time. The J gene is TRBJ2-7, the V gene TRBV2; D possibly matches TRBD1 or TRBD2 (5 bases each). Trimming cost V 5 bases and J 7 bases, with 12 bases left between them. The CDR3 is made up of 12 amino acids. Germline V gene lookup returns CDR1 SNHLY and CDR2 FYNNEI. In nucleotides, the CDR3 is TGTGCCAGCAGTTGGGCCGGGGCTGAGCAGTACGTC. Protein product: CASSWAGAEQYV.

This chain joins TRBV12-5 and TRBJ2-3; 7 bases fit TRBD1. Trimming removed 6 bases from V and 5 bases from J; junction bases left unmatched: 5. CDR3 length: 13 residues. Germline CDR1 is LGHNT and CDR2 is FRNRAP. CDR3: CASGRGQEDTQYF. In nucleotides, the CDR3 is TGTGCTAGTGGGAGGGGGCAAGAAGATACGCAGTATTTT. The full variable domain, its missing parts supplied by reference TRBV12-5 and TRBJ2-3, is DARVTQTPRHKVTEMGQEVTMRCQPILGHNTVFWYRQTMMQGLELLAYFRNRAPLDDSGMPKDRFSAEMPDATLATLKIQPSEPRDSAVYFCASGRGQEDTQYFGPGTRLTVL.

J is TRBJ2-7 and V is TRBV4-1; no reliable D call. V was shortened by 1 base and J by 0 bases, with 10 bases between the two germline ends. Germline loops: CDR1 MGHRA, CDR2 YSYEKL. This CDR3 is built from 15 residues. The CDR3 bases are TGCGCCAGCAGCCAAGGTCATGAAGTCTCCTACGAGCAGTACTTC. Translating gives CASSQGHEVSYEQYF.

The rearrangement uses TRBV29-1 and TRBJ1-2; 10 nucleotides match TRBD1. The CDR3 is 15 amino acids. V dropped 6 bases and J dropped 5; count of bases not matched to a gene: 12. In germline, CDR1 is SQVTM, CDR2 ANQGSEA. The CDR3 spells CSVSSGTGARYGYTF. Written as DNA, the CDR3 is TGCAGCGTCTCGTCCGGGACAGGGGCTAGGTATGGCTACACCTTC.

CDR3 loop: CASSEEAILGLDV. The DNA of the CDR3 is TGTGCCAGCAGTGAAGAGGCTATACTAGGTCTCGACGTC. The chain has TRBV2 and TRBJ2-7; D possibly corresponds to TRBD2 (5 bases). This CDR3 is 13 amino acids long. Per the germline V gene, CDR1 is SNHLY and CDR2 is FYNNEI.

This chain connects TRBV5-1 to TRBJ2-3, with 8 bases that match TRBD2. V lost 2 bases to trimming and J lost 2 bases; unmatched junction nucleotides: 4. Germline lookup yields CDR1 SGHRS and CDR2 YFSETQ. This CDR3 comprises 15 residues. CDR3 amino acids: CASSLGAGDTDTQYF. The CDR3 nucleotides are TGCGCCAGCAGCTTAGGAGCGGGAGACACAGATACGCAGTATTTT.

In its sample, this clone was seen once. The chain links TRBV5-1 to TRBJ2-5; no firm D call. The CDR3 extends over 13 amino acids. CDR1 is SGHRS and CDR2 is YFSETQ in the germline V gene. Trimming pared 3 bases from V and 5 bases from J, leaving 11 bases between. The CDR3 loop is CASSSIPEETQYF. The CDR3, as DNA: TGCGCCAGCAGCTCAATCCCCGAGGAGACCCAGTACTTC.

The rearrangement uses TRBV7-8 and TRBJ1-2, with D hard to call. Germline V gene data show CDR1 as SGHVS and CDR2 as FQNEAQ. Trimming left V 1 base short and J 2 bases short, with 8 bases between. CDR3 size: 14 residues. The CDR3 DNA is TGTGCCAGCAGCTTAGACAACAGAAACTATGGCTACACCTTC. Translation: CASSLDNRNYGYTF. Full variable domain (missing parts from reference TRBV7-8 and TRBJ1-2): GAGVSQSPRYKVAKRGQDVALRCDPISGHVSLFWYQQALGQGPEFLTYFQNEAQLDKSGLPSDRFFAERPEGSVSTLKIQRTQQEDSAVYLCASSLDNRNYGYTFGSGTRLTVV.

The chain joins TRBV19 to TRBJ1-1; TRBD1 might be the D (6 bases). V was cut by 3 bases and J by 4 bases, with 9 bases left in between. Germline CDR1 and CDR2: LNHDA and SQIVND (reference sequence). The CDR3 is 13 amino acids. The CDR3 spells CASSIYRATEAFF. The CDR3 DNA is TGTGCCAGTAGTATCTACAGGGCCACTGAAGCTTTCTTT. Complete variable domain (other parts from reference TRBV19 and TRBJ1-1): DGGITQSPKYLFRKEGQNVTLSCEQNLNHDAMYWYRQDPGQGLRLIYYSQIVNDFQKGDIAEGYSVSREKKESFPLTVTSAQKNPTAFYLCASSIYRATEAFFGQGTRLTVV.